This TCR beta chain came from a study of shared clonotypes between healthy human individuals. Notes on this clone: Its matching antigen is unknown.

Trimming pared 2 bases from V and 2 bases from J, leaving 8 bases between. The V gene's germline CDR1 is SGHRS and CDR2 YFSETQ. The CDR3 spans 14 residues. All the donors were Caucasian adults who lived in Nashville, Tennessee. Study-level results: Sequencing depth was expected to affect clonotype sharing among donors.

PCR replicates from unsorted PBMC used roughly 310 ng DNA, and this amount was around 28,000 T cell genomes. Researchers sequenced unsorted PBMC DNA using ten immunoSEQ deep assay plates. Assay used: immunoSEQ multiplex PCR; TCRdb lists only in-frame clones, some missing. The sample lists 400,000 to 550,000 clones, about 80% occurring once. This chain joins TRBV5-1 and TRBJ1-3; D unclear. Sequencing used PBMCs. The clonotype originates from a woman between 40 and 50 years old in good health. Some clones in this sample may be carry-over from other donors' samples. The CDR3 region has the DNA TGCGCCAGCAGCTTAACCGGGGCTGGAAACACCATATATTTT. This encodes CASSLTGAGNTIYF. Drawing the rest from reference TRBV5-1 and TRBJ1-3, the complete variable domain is KAGVTQTPRYLIKTRGQQVTLSCSPISGHRSVSWYQQTPGQGLQFLFEYFSETQRNKGNFPGRFSGRQFSNSRSEMNVSTLELGDSALYLCASSLTGAGNTIYFGEGSWLTVV.